The rows below give T cell receptor beta chains drawn from one sample of a study of T-cell memory formation after mild COVID-19. TCRdb recomputed calls from the 5' RACE reads with MiXCR, one row per CDR3 protein. The sample lists under 250,000 distinct CDR3 sequences; just over 9.5% were seen once. Input material: PBMCs or a T cell subset sorted from them (not recorded which). The origin of the receptors is a man aged 18-30 years who had mild COVID-19 (a few samples of this study predate the infection). Cell type and time point are not known. Each CDR3 is given with its conserved first and last residue. The D gene is left open where the match is weak. A row's size may be missing; if present it is once, few, many or a size class.

V: TRBV5-1
J: TRBJ1-4
size: few
D: TRBD1
DNA: TGCGCCAGCAGCGGGGACAGGGGGGAAAAACTGTTTTTT
CDR3: CASSGDRGEKLFF

V: TRBV20-1
J: TRBJ1-2
size: .
D: TRBD1
DNA: TGCAGTGCTAGACCGACAGGGGCCCGGGAAGGCTACACCTTC
CDR3: CSARPTGAREGYTF

V: TRBV5-4
J: TRBJ2-3
size: few
D: .
DNA: TGTGCCAGCAGCTCTAAACAGGTTTCCAGCACAGATACGCAGTATTTT
CDR3: CASSSKQVSSTDTQYF

V: TRBV7-2
J: TRBJ2-7
size: many
D: .
DNA: TGTGCCAGCAGCCGCGACTCGGTAGTCCTCTACGAGCAGTACTTC
CDR3: CASSRDSVVLYEQYF

V: TRBV6-2/TRBV6-3
J: TRBJ2-5
size: .
D: .
DNA: TGTGCCAGCAGCGGGGCCCGGTGGGGGGGGCGAGGAGAGACCCAGTACTTC
CDR3: CASSGARWGGRGETQYF

V: TRBV4-2
J: TRBJ1-1
size: many
D: TRBD1
DNA: TGTGCCAGCAGCCTGGGAGGGGGCTCGGGCACTGAAGCTTTCTTT
CDR3: CASSLGGGSGTEAFF

V: TRBV7-3
J: TRBJ2-3
size: .
D: .
DNA: TGTGCCAGCAGCCCCTACATTGGGGGTGGGAGCACAGATACGCAGTATTTT
CDR3: CASSPYIGGGSTDTQYF

V: TRBV5-1
J: TRBJ1-1
size: few
D: .
DNA: TGCGCCAGCAGCAGAGGACAGAAAAGTGGAGCTTTCTTT
CDR3: CASSRGQKSGAFF

V: TRBV4-3
J: TRBJ1-1
size: many
D: TRBD1
DNA: TGCGCCAGCAGCCTCCGGACAGGGGACACTGAAGCTTTCTTT
CDR3: CASSLRTGDTEAFF

V: TRBV18
J: TRBJ1-6
size: many
D: .
DNA: TGTGCCAGCTCGCCCAGGACGGCGAGCTCCTATAATTCACCCCTCCACTTT
CDR3: CASSPRTASSYNSPLHF